The rows below give T cell receptor beta chains drawn from one sample of a study of blood T cell repertoires in COVID-19. The table came from immunoSEQ multiplex PCR; TCRdb's copy has only in-frame clones and leaves some out. In the table there are under 300,000 clones, 65% to 85% of which are singletons. The material sequenced was peripheral blood. All receptors derive from a human donor with COVID-19, enrolled during active disease. The donor label of this sample is uncertain. Both conserved end residues are part of each CDR3. The order of the fields is CDR3 DNA, CDR3 protein, D gene, J gene, V gene, clone size. D genes are given only for firm matches. For some rows the clone size is stated as once, few or many, or as a class when expanded; others skip it.

TGTGCCACCAGTGGTACAGGGGCGGCAGGAAACACCATATATTTT | CATSGTGAAGNTIYF | TRBD1 | TRBJ1-3 | TRBV24-1 | -
TGTGCCAGCAGCTCGGACAGGGATCAGCCCCAGCATTTT | CASSSDRDQPQHF | TRBD1 | TRBJ1-5 | TRBV7-3 | few
TGTGCCAGCAGTTATGGGACAGGGCAGCCCAAAAACATTCAGTACTTC | CASSYGTGQPKNIQYF | TRBD1 | TRBJ2-4 | TRBV6-5 | once
TGTGCCAGCAGCCAAACCCTCGCGGGAGGAAAGACCCAGTACTTC | CASSQTLAGGKTQYF | TRBD2 | TRBJ2-5 | TRBV14 | -
TGTGCCAGCAGTGACTCGAGACAGGGCTATGGCTACACCTTC | CASSDSRQGYGYTF | TRBD1 | TRBJ1-2 | TRBV6-4 | -
TGTGCCAGCAGCTTTACTAGCGGAGGGTGGGAGACCCAGTACTTC | CASSFTSGGWETQYF | TRBD2 | TRBJ2-5 | TRBV5-4 | few
TGTGCCAGCAGCTTGGGACAGGCAAGTGATACGCAGTATTTT | CASSLGQASDTQYF | TRBD1 | TRBJ2-3 | TRBV11-3 | -
TGTGCCACCGTTTCCCGGGCGGGAGGGACAGATACGCAGTATTTT | CATVSRAGGTDTQYF | TRBD2 | TRBJ2-3 | TRBV7-9 | -
TGTGCCAGCAGCCCGGGGGTGTTCACCGGGGAGCTGTTTTTT | CASSPGVFTGELFF | - | TRBJ2-2 | TRBV28 | -
TGTGCCAGCAGCTTATCGGGGACAGGTTACGAGCAGTACTTC | CASSLSGTGYEQYF | TRBD1 | TRBJ2-7 | TRBV7-3 | -
TGTGCCAGCAGCCAAGTCGGCACAGGGGCTCTGGCTGAAGCTTTCTTT | CASSQVGTGALAEAFF | TRBD1 | TRBJ1-1 | TRBV3-1/TRBV3-2 | -
TGTGCCAGCAGCCCCCCTACAGGACCCCCACCCTACGAGCAGTACTTC | CASSPPTGPPPYEQYF | - | TRBJ2-7 | TRBV14 | once
TGTGCCAGCAGTCGACTAGCGGGAAAGCATGAGCAGTTCTTC | CASSRLAGKHEQFF | TRBD2 | TRBJ2-1 | TRBV11-3 | -
TGTGCCAGTAGTGGAATAACCGGGACAGGGGCCGAGACCCAGTACTTC | CASSGITGTGAETQYF | TRBD1 | TRBJ2-5 | TRBV19 | -
TGTGCCAGCAGCTTACCGAGGACAGGGGGTCAGGGATCCTACGAGCAGTACTTC | CASSLPRTGGQGSYEQYF | TRBD1 | TRBJ2-7 | TRBV7-9 | once
TGTGCCAGCAAAGGGGGAGACTATGGCTACACCTTC | CASKGGDYGYTF | - | TRBJ1-2 | TRBV25-1 | -
TGTGCCAGCAGCGTAGAAGCGGGAGGGGCAGATACGCAGTATTTT | CASSVEAGGADTQYF | TRBD2 | TRBJ2-3 | TRBV9 | -
TGTGCCAGCAGTCGCGACAGGGCTAATTCACCCCTCCACTTT | CASSRDRANSPLHF | TRBD1 | TRBJ1-6 | TRBV9 | -
TGCAGTGCTAGCGGGAACACTGAAGCTTTCTTT | CSASGNTEAFF | - | TRBJ1-1 | TRBV20-1 | -
TGTGCCAGCAGCTTAGAGGATAGCGGGCAAGAGACCCAGTACTTC | CASSLEDSGQETQYF | TRBD2 | TRBJ2-5 | TRBV11-2 | -
TGTGCCAGCAGTGTTGGGACAGGGGGTTTCAACGAGCAGTACTTC | CASSVGTGGFNEQYF | TRBD1 | TRBJ2-7 | TRBV2 | -
TGTGCCAGTAGTATCCGGAACAATCCAGCGACAGAGACCCAGTACTTC | CASSIRNNPATETQYF | - | TRBJ2-5 | TRBV19 | -